Each of the 11 T cell receptor beta chains below was sequenced from the same sample in a study of T-cell reconstitution after alpha-beta-depleted transplantation in children. TCRbeta library construction was performed incorporating unique molecular identifiers. TCRdb reprocessed the PCR reads with MiXCR, giving one entry per CDR3 protein. The sample consists of fewer than 550,000 distinct CDR3 sequences, about 10% of them appearing once. Sequencing was performed on PBMCs, mostly from graft donor cells, taken 180 days after TCRalphabeta/CD19-depleted stem cell transplant. The receptors derive from a female patient aged 2 to 10 who had a stem cell transplant for aplastic anemia, so the T cells may come from the graft donor.

The sample holds many counts of this clonotype. The chain uses TRBV7-2 and TRBJ2-1; no clear D gene. V shed 5 bases and J shed 1 base, with 9 bases lying between them. The CDR3 spans 14 residues. Looked up from germline, CDR1 is SGHTA and CDR2 is FQGNSA. CDR3 region: CASSPSFSYNEQFF. The DNA of the CDR3 is TGTGCCAGCAGCCCCAGCTTTTCCTACAATGAGCAGTTCTTC.

The V and J genes are TRBV27 and TRBJ2-1; D ambiguous. The CDR3 runs 16 residues. Germline loops: CDR1 MNHEY, CDR2 SMNVEV (reference sequence). Deletions cut 3 bases from V and 4 bases from J, with 16 bases between. The DNA of the CDR3 is TGTGCCAGCAGTTTCGAGGCGACGGATTTTTACAATGAGCAGTTCTTC. Translating gives CASSFEATDFYNEQFF.

V and J are TRBV20-1 and TRBJ2-1; TRBD2 matches at 8 bases. The length of the CDR3 is 17 residues. In germline, CDR1 is DFQATT, CDR2 SNEGSKA (reference sequence). With 2 bases clipped from V and 1 base from J, the junction kept 10 bases outside the gene matches. CDR3 coding DNA: TGCAGTGCTAGAACGGGGGTAGCGGGACGGTCCTACAATGAGCAGTTCTTC. It encodes CSARTGVAGRSYNEQFF.

This chain joins TRBV20-1 and TRBJ2-7; the match to TRBD2 covers 11 bases. Germline CDR1 is DFQATT and CDR2 is SNEGSKA (reference sequence). The CDR3 loop spans 15 amino acids. Unmatched junction bases numbered 6, after V lost 1 base and J lost 4 bases. CDR3 loop: CSARVRLAGPYEQYF. DNA for the CDR3: TGCAGTGCTAGAGTTCGACTAGCGGGGCCTTACGAGCAGTACTTC.

This clonotype was seen only a few times. The rearrangement links TRBV20-1 to TRBJ2-7; D perhaps matches TRBD2 (6 bases). The CDR3 covers 13 residues. The V and J ends lost 4 bases and 1 base respectively, with 11 bases between them. The germline V gene has CDR1 DFQATT and CDR2 SNEGSKA (reference sequence). The CDR3 DNA reads TGCAGTGCTACGGAGGGCCGATCCTACGAGCAGTACTTC. Translating it yields CSATEGRSYEQYF.

The genes are TRBV11-1 and TRBJ1-1; D possibly corresponds to TRBD1 (6 bases). The V end was cut by 5 bases, the J end by 4 bases, with 20 bases between. The CDR3 has 16 residues. Germline-derived CDR1 and CDR2 are SGHAT and FQDESV (reference sequence). The CDR3 sequence: CASSLHRAGASTEAFF. In nucleotides, the CDR3 is TGTGCCAGCAGCCTCCACCGGGCGGGGGCGAGCACTGAAGCTTTCTTT.

The chain employs TRBV27 and TRBJ2-3; D is unclear. The CDR3 totals 15 residues. V lost 2 bases to trimming and J lost 1 base, with 10 bases between them. Looked up from germline, CDR1 is MNHEY and CDR2 is SMNVEV (reference sequence). This CDR3 reads CASSLIPRGTDTQYF. Written as DNA, the CDR3 is TGTGCCAGCAGTTTAATCCCTAGAGGCACAGATACGCAGTATTTT.

This clonotype was observed a single time. The chain carries TRBV27 and TRBJ2-2; 14 bases agree with TRBD2. J gave up 3 bases and V 3 bases, and 21 bases lay outside the gene matches. The CDR3 extends over 23 amino acids. Germline V gene data show CDR1 as MNHEY and CDR2 as SMNVEV (reference sequence). In nucleotides, the CDR3 is TGTGCCAGCAGTTTGTCGAGGACAGTCGCCGGGACTAGCGGGAGATCGGACACCGGGGAGCTGTTTTTT. Protein product: CASSLSRTVAGTSGRSDTGELFF.

Many counts were recorded for this clonotype. The chain joins TRBV28 to TRBJ2-1, with 12 bases that match TRBD2. Trimming cost V 2 bases and J 8 bases; bases outside gene matches: 10. Germline V CDR1 and CDR2: MDHEN, SYDVKM. The CDR3 extends over 17 amino acids. CDR3: CASSLPLTSGSRDEQFF. CDR3 nucleotide sequence: TGTGCCAGCAGTTTACCCCTGACTAGCGGGAGTCGGGATGAGCAGTTCTTC.

This chain links TRBV28 with TRBJ2-1; D remains ambiguous. The CDR3 covers 12 residues. Trimming took 7 bases from V and 4 from J, leaving 8 bases between them. Germline-derived CDR1 and CDR2 are MDHEN and SYDVKM. CDR3 residues: CASTERYNEQFF. The CDR3 DNA reads as TGTGCCAGCACCGAACGGTACAATGAGCAGTTCTTC.

The rearrangement links TRBV5-1 to TRBJ2-1; TRBD2 aligns across 11 bases. V shed 2 bases, J shed 4 bases, and the junction held 5 bases outside the gene matches. This CDR3 is built from 16 residues. Per the germline V gene, CDR1 is SGHRS and CDR2 is YFSETQ. CDR3 DNA: TGCGCCAGCAGCTTTGATCGACTAGCGGGATACAATGAGCAGTTCTTC. Amino acids: CASSFDRLAGYNEQFF.